This TCR beta chain is from a study of OX40 agonist ivuxolimab in advanced cancers. Here immunoSEQ multiplex PCR was the method, and the copy in TCRdb shows in-frame clones only, minus some. Here the sample spans about 99,000 clones, 91% being singletons. The CDR3 runs 13 residues. Germline lookup yields CDR1 SGHNT and CDR2 YYREEE (reference sequence). The V and J ends lost 6 bases and 1 base, in that order; junction bases with no gene match: 4. The source material was CD4+ or CD8+ T cells sorted from blood, sampled in a trial of the OX40 agonist ivuxolimab. This chain joins TRBV5-4 and TRBJ2-7, with 7 bases identical to TRBD2. This receptor was obtained from an adult with an advanced solid tumor such as melanoma, head and neck, liver or kidney cancer. Written as DNA, the CDR3 is TGTGCCAGCACCCCCGGGGGGTCCTACGAGCAGTACTTC. It codes for CASTPGGSYEQYF.